Given below is one T cell receptor beta chain in context. The antigen remains unidentified. The data derive from a study of T cell repertoires in cytomegalovirus infection. Study summary: The authors relied on CMV epitopes, both recently identified HLA-C-restricted and well-studied HLA-B-restricted.

This CDR3 has 14 residues. In germline, CDR1 is SEHNR, CDR2 FQNEAQ (reference sequence). Trimming took 2 bases from V and 6 from J, leaving 14 bases between them. TCRdb itself ran the reads through MiXCR, one entry per CDR3 protein. The repertoire consists of 95,000 to 120,000 distinct CDR3 sequences, with more than 30% occurring once and the leading ten covering about 40%. The sample here was CD8+ T cells from cultured PBMCs, taken from culture after CMV antigen stimulation. This chain connects TRBV7-9 to TRBJ2-7; the D gene is possibly TRBD1 (5 bases). This TCR was recovered from a human donor in good health (CMV status not recorded). Some clones in this sample may be carry-over from other donors' samples. CDR3: CASSLYSQGGEQYF. CDR3 bases: TGTGCCAGCAGCTTATATTCTCAGGGTGGCGAGCAGTACTTC.